This TCR beta chain derives from a study of shared clonotypes between healthy human individuals. Only in-frame clones appear in the TCRdb table, and some are missing; sequencing was by immunoSEQ multiplex PCR. Here the sample spans some 2,100,000 clones, approximately 94% being singletons. This CDR3 has 19 amino acids. V lost 3 bases, J lost 0 bases, and 10 bases stayed unmatched. CDR1 LNHDA and CDR2 SQIVND come from the germline V gene (reference sequence). Study-wide results and limits: Naive CD4 clonotype sharing across a few donors was about 5%. Clonotypes not shared had lower generation probabilities than those common to all four donors.

Comment on this clone: The antigen remains unidentified.

This clonotype was obtained from a man in his late teens or twenties in good health. The J gene is TRBJ1-6, the V gene TRBV19; 8 bases line up with TRBD1. Source material: naive CD4+ T cells sorted from blood. Subset specified: CD45RA+ positively selected. CDR3 amino acids: CASSIFRTGLSSYNSPLHF. CDR3 nucleotides: TGTGCCAGTAGTATTTTTCGGACAGGGTTGAGCTCCTATAATTCACCCCTCCACTTT.